This is a list of T cell receptor beta chains from one sample in a study of T cells after yellow fever vaccination. TCRdb reprocessed the 5' RACE reads via MiXCR and lists one record per CDR3 protein. The sample has more than 350,000 distinct CDR3 sequences; around 10% are singletons. This material consisted of PBMCs, taken on the day of the first yellow fever vaccination. The origin of the receptors is a man aged 18 to 30 who received the YFV17D yellow fever vaccine. Both conserved end residues are part of each CDR3. A D gene is named only where the DNA matches it firmly. Clone size, where shown, is once, few, many, or a class for clones that have expanded.

>TRBV3-1|few|TRBJ2-3|TRBD2
CASSYGLAADTQYF
TGTGCCAGCAGCTACGGACTAGCGGCAGATACGCAGTATTTT
>TRBV12-3/TRBV12-4|-|TRBJ2-2|-
CASSSPGPTGELFF
TGTGCCAGCAGTTCCCCTGGCCCCACCGGGGAGCTGTTTTTT
>TRBV7-2|many|TRBJ2-3|-
CASSLETRDTQYF
TGTGCCAGCAGCTTAGAGACCAGGGATACGCAGTATTTT
>TRBV6-5|-|TRBJ2-1|-
CASSYSGVWINNEQFF
TGTGCCAGCAGTTACTCGGGGGTGTGGATAAACAATGAGCAGTTCTTC
>TRBV12-3/TRBV12-4|few|TRBJ1-2|TRBD1
CASSWTGEGYTF
TGTGCCAGCAGTTGGACAGGGGAAGGCTACACCTTC
>TRBV12-3/TRBV12-4|many|TRBJ2-2|-
CASTPPGTGELFF
TGTGCCAGCACCCCCCCGGGCACCGGGGAGCTGTTTTTT
>TRBV2|-|TRBJ1-2|TRBD1
CASSEVNRGPANYGYTF
TGTGCCAGCAGTGAAGTTAACAGGGGGCCAGCTAACTATGGCTACACCTTC
>TRBV7-9|few|TRBJ2-3|-
CASSSRIGDTQYF
TGTGCCAGCAGTTCCAGGATTGGAGATACGCAGTATTTT
>TRBV7-9|many|TRBJ2-1|TRBD2
CASSPGLAGFYNEQFF
TGTGCCAGCAGCCCGGGACTAGCGGGCTTCTACAATGAGCAGTTCTTC
>TRBV7-2|-|TRBJ1-1|TRBD1
CASSLQGQGVTEAFF
TGTGCCAGCAGCTTACAAGGGCAGGGGGTCACTGAAGCTTTCTTT
>TRBV5-1|many|TRBJ1-2|TRBD1
CASSFRGNYGYTF
TGCGCCAGCAGCTTCAGGGGGAACTATGGCTACACCTTC
>TRBV18|few|TRBJ1-2|-
CASSPVQGNYGYTF
TGTGCCAGCTCACCAGTGCAGGGAAACTATGGCTACACCTTC
>TRBV29-1|-|TRBJ1-2|-
CSVGSGAGTPGGYTF
TGCAGCGTTGGGAGTGGGGCCGGGACCCCGGGAGGCTACACCTTC
>TRBV10-3|-|TRBJ2-1|-
CAIRLGATYNEQFF
TGTGCCATCAGACTAGGGGCAACCTACAATGAGCAGTTCTTC
>TRBV19|-|TRBJ1-5|TRBD1
CASSIDLGTDFNQPQHF
TGTGCCAGTAGTATAGATTTGGGGACAGATTTCAATCAGCCCCAGCATTTT
>TRBV7-2|few|TRBJ1-2|-
CASSSPYGYTF
TGTGCCAGCAGCTCCCCCTATGGCTACACCTTC
>TRBV9|-|TRBJ2-7|TRBD1
CASSKGPDRGYEQYF
TGTGCCAGCAGCAAGGGGCCGGACAGGGGCTACGAGCAGTACTTC
>TRBV29-1|-|TRBJ2-7|-
CSVKGMAGRNEQYF
TGCAGCGTTAAGGGAATGGCGGGGAGGAACGAGCAGTACTTC
>TRBV20-1|-|TRBJ2-1|TRBD2
CSARELAGPYNEQFF
TGCAGTGCTAGAGAATTAGCGGGGCCTTACAATGAGCAGTTCTTC
>TRBV11-2|-|TRBJ1-1|-
CASSPSRGGQDTEAFF
TGTGCCAGCAGCCCTTCTAGGGGAGGGCAGGACACTGAAGCTTTCTTT
>TRBV29-1|few|TRBJ1-1|-
CSVEPDNTEAFF
TGCAGCGTTGAACCGGATAACACTGAAGCTTTCTTT
>TRBV19|-|TRBJ2-7|-
CASSIAGDEQYF
TGTGCCAGTAGTATCGCAGGGGACGAGCAGTACTTC
>TRBV7-2|few|TRBJ2-5|-
CASSFRRAGQETQYF
TGTGCCAGCAGCTTTCGTAGGGCGGGACAAGAGACCCAGTACTTC
>TRBV6-1|few|TRBJ2-7|TRBD1
CASSARTGDHEQYF
TGTGCCAGCAGTGCACGGACAGGGGATCACGAGCAGTACTTC
>TRBV7-2|many|TRBJ2-5|-
CASSSGQQETQYF
TGTGCCAGCAGCTCGGGACAACAAGAGACCCAGTACTTC
>TRBV3-1|few|TRBJ2-1|TRBD1
CASSSRWTGVNEQFF
TGTGCCAGCAGCAGTAGGTGGACAGGGGTCAATGAGCAGTTCTTC
>TRBV6-5|many|TRBJ2-3|TRBD2
CASTSSGGDTQYF
TGTGCCAGCACCTCAAGCGGGGGAGATACGCAGTATTTT
>TRBV5-1|-|TRBJ1-2|-
CASSPRETYGYTF
TGCGCCAGCAGCCCGAGGGAGACCTATGGCTACACCTTC
>TRBV20-1|-|TRBJ2-7|TRBD2
CSATLAGGSYEQYF
TGCAGTGCTACCCTAGCGGGGGGTTCCTACGAGCAGTACTTC
>TRBV12-3/TRBV12-4|-|TRBJ1-2|TRBD1
CASSARQGPANYGYTF
TGTGCCAGCAGTGCACGACAGGGGCCTGCTAACTATGGCTACACCTTC
>TRBV7-9|many|TRBJ2-3|-
CASSLDGADTQYF
TGTGCCAGCAGCTTAGATGGGGCAGATACGCAGTATTTT
>TRBV4-1|-|TRBJ1-4|-
CASSSWPKEKLFF
TGCGCCAGCAGCTCCTGGCCGAAGGAAAAACTGTTTTTT
>TRBV4-1|many|TRBJ2-6|-
CASSQIRVSGANVLTF
TGCGCCAGCAGCCAGATCAGGGTCTCTGGGGCCAACGTCCTGACTTTC
>TRBV10-3|-|TRBJ2-3|TRBD2
CAIESGGTDTQYF
TGTGCCATCGAGAGCGGGGGCACAGATACGCAGTATTTT
>TRBV5-4|few|TRBJ1-2|-
CASSLEVGNGYTF
TGTGCCAGCAGCTTGGAAGTGGGGAACGGCTACACCTTC
>TRBV20-1|few|TRBJ1-5|-
CSEARDGNQPQHF
TGCAGTGAGGCCAGGGATGGCAATCAGCCCCAGCATTTT
>TRBV12-3/TRBV12-4|-|TRBJ1-5|TRBD1
CASRGTENSNQPQHF
TGTGCCAGCAGGGGGACAGAGAATAGCAATCAGCCCCAGCATTTT
>TRBV27|few|TRBJ2-5|-
CASSFYQRGETQYF
TGTGCCAGCAGTTTCTATCAGAGGGGGGAGACCCAGTACTTC
>TRBV11-2|few|TRBJ1-1|-
CASSLDFLASTEAFF
TGTGCCAGCAGCTTAGATTTTCTTGCCAGCACTGAAGCTTTCTTT
>TRBV11-2|-|TRBJ2-3|-
CASSLGDPLLDTQYF
TGTGCCAGCAGCTTAGGAGACCCGCTTTTGGATACGCAGTATTTT
>TRBV30|-|TRBJ2-5|TRBD2
CAWNTGLLQETQYF
TGTGCCTGGAATACGGGACTACTACAAGAGACCCAGTACTTC
>TRBV11-1|-|TRBJ2-4|-
CASSLALGGGELDKNIQYF
TGTGCCAGCAGCTTAGCGTTAGGTGGAGGGGAATTGGACAAAAACATTCAGTACTTC
>TRBV4-2|-|TRBJ1-1|TRBD1
CASSQGAGGLGTEAFF
TGTGCCAGCAGCCAAGGGGCAGGGGGCCTTGGCACTGAAGCTTTCTTT
>TRBV7-6|once|TRBJ2-5|TRBD1
CASSLMGQGGSETQYF
TGTGCCAGCAGCTTAATGGGACAGGGGGGATCGGAGACCCAGTACTTC
>TRBV6-2/TRBV6-3|few|TRBJ2-7|-
CASSPNRDISYEQYF
TGTGCCAGCAGTCCGAACCGGGACATATCCTACGAGCAGTACTTC
>TRBV12-5|few|TRBJ2-1|TRBD1
CASGLALTGKPYNEQFF
TGTGCTAGTGGTCTGGCCCTGACAGGGAAGCCCTACAATGAGCAGTTCTTC
>TRBV11-3|-|TRBJ2-1|-
CASSFSGLANEQFF
TGTGCCAGCAGTTTTTCAGGGTTGGCCAATGAGCAGTTCTTC